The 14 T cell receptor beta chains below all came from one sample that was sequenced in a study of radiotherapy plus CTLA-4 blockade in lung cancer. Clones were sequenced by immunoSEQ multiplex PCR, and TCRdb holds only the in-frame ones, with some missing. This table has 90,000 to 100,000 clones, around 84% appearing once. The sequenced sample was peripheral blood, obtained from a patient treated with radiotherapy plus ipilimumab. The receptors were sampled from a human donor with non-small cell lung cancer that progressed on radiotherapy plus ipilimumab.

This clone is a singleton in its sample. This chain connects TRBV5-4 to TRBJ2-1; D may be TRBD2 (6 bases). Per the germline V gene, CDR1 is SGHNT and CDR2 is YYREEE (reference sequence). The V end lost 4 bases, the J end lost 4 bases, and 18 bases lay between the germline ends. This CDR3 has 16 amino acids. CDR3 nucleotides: TGTGCCAGCAGCGGAGGGATGACAGCGGATTACAATGAGCAGTTCTTC. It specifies CASSGGMTADYNEQFF.

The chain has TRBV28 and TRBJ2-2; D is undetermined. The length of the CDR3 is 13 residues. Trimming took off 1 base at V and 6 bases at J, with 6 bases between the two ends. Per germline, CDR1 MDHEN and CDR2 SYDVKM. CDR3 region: CASSLSVSGELFF. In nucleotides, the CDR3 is TGTGCCAGCAGTTTATCGGTGTCCGGGGAGCTGTTTTTT.

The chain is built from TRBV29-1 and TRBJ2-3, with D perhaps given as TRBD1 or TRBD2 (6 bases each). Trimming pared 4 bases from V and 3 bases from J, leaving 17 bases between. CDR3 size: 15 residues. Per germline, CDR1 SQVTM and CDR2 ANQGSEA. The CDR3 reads CSVVGGRGGTDTQYF. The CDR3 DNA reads TGCAGCGTTGTAGGGGGGCGAGGAGGGACAGATACGCAGTATTTT.

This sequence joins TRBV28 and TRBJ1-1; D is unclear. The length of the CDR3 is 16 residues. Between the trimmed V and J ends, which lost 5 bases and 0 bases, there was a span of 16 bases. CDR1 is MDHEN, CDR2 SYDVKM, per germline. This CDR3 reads CASSARRGRLNTEAFF. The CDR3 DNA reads TGTGCCAGCAGTGCTCGTAGAGGGAGGTTGAACACTGAAGCTTTCTTT.

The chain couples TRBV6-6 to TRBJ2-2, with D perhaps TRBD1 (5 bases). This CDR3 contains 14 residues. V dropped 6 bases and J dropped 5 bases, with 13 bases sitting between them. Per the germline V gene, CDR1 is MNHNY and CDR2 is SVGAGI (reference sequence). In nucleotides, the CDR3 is TGTGCCAGCAGATTGGCAGGGCGAACCGGGGAGCTGTTTTTT. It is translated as CASRLAGRTGELFF.

The CDR3 is CASSLVGLAGYTGELFF. CDR3 in DNA: TGTGCCAGCAGCTTAGTTGGTCTAGCGGGTTACACCGGGGAGCTGTTTTTT. The rearrangement joins TRBV11-2 to TRBJ2-2, with 8 bases identical to TRBD2. Trimming took 1 base from V and 3 from J; bases not matched to a gene: 7. Germline values: CDR1 SGHAT, CDR2 FQNNGV. The CDR3 runs to 17 residues.

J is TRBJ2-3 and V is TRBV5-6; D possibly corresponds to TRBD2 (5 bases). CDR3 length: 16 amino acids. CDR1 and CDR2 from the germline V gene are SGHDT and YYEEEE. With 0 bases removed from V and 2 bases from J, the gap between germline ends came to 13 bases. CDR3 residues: CASSLGIFGDTDTQYF. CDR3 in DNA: TGTGCCAGCAGCTTGGGTATCTTCGGGGACACAGATACGCAGTATTTT.

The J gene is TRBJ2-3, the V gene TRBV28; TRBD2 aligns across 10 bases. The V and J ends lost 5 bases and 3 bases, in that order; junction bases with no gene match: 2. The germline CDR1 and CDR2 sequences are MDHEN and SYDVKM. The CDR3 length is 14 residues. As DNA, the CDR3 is TGTGCCAGCAGTCTACTAGCGGGGACAGATACGCAGTATTTT. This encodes CASSLLAGTDTQYF.

CDR3 loop: CASSSGGNEQFF. CDR3 nucleotide sequence: TGTGCCAGCAGCAGCGGGGGCAATGAGCAGTTCTTC. The chain has TRBV6-6 and TRBJ2-1; TRBD2 aligns across 8 bases. The germline CDR1 and CDR2 sequences are MNHNY and SVGAGI (reference sequence). The trim removed 6 bases at V and 6 bases at J, leaving 1 base unmatched. CDR3 length: 12 amino acids.

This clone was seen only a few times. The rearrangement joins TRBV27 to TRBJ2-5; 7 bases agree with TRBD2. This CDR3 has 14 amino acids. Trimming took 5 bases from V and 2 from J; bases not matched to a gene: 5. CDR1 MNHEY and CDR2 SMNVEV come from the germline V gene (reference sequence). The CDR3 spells CASSNLAAQETQYF. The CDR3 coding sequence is TGTGCCAGCAGTAATCTAGCGGCACAAGAGACCCAGTACTTC.

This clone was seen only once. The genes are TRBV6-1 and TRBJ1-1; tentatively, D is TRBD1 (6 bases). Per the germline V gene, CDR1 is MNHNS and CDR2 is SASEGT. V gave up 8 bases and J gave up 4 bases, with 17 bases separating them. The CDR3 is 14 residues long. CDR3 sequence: CASGGGVSGTEAFF. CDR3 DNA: TGTGCCAGCGGGGGCGGGGTGTCGGGCACTGAAGCTTTCTTT.

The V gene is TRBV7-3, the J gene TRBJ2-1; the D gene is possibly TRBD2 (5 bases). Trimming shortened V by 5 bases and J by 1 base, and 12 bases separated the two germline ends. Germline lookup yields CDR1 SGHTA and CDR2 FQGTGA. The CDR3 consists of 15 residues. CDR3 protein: CASSVNSGSYNEQFF. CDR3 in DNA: TGTGCCAGCAGCGTAAACTCGGGGTCCTACAATGAGCAGTTCTTC.

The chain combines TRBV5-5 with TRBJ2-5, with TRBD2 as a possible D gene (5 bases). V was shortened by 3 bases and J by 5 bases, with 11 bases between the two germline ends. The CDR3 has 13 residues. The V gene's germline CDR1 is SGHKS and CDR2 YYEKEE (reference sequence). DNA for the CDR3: TGTGCCAGCAGCTCCGGACTGTGGGAGACCCAGTACTTC. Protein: CASSSGLWETQYF.

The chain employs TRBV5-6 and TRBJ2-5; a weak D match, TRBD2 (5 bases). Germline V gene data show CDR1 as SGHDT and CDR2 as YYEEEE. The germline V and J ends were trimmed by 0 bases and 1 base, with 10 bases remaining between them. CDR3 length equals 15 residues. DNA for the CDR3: TGTGCCAGCAGCTTGGGAGGGCACTCCCAAGAGACCCAGTACTTC. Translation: CASSLGGHSQETQYF.